The clone carrying this TCR beta chain showed up just once. The junction had 15 bases not matched to a gene; V was cut back by 5 bases and J by 2 bases. Germline-derived CDR1 and CDR2 are LNHDA and SQIVND (reference sequence). This CDR3 region has 18 residues. Donation came from healthy HIV-negative adults that had no recent acute infections or vaccinations. Into CD45RA+ naive and CD45RA-negative memory subsets, the CD4+ cells were split. This specimen comes from a study of shared clonotypes between healthy human individuals. Study background: Each donor contributed plates that comprised three CD4 naive, three CD4 memory, two CD8 naive and one CD8 memory.

Several immunoSEQ plates held equal portions of the genomic DNA taken from each subset. Profiling relied on immunoSEQ multiplex PCR, and the TCRdb table lists in-frame clones only, not all of them. The table includes about a million clones, approximately 70% detected once. The sample comprised memory CD4+ T cells sorted from blood. Described subset: CD45RA-negative fraction. The chain employs TRBV19 and TRBJ1-5, with 7 bases fitting TRBD1. The clonotype comes from a man in his late teens or twenties in good health. The CDR3 spells CASSPRTGLGLGNQPQHF. The CDR3 DNA sequence: TGTGCCAGTAGTCCGAGGACAGGTTTGGGTTTGGGCAATCAGCCCCAGCATTTT.